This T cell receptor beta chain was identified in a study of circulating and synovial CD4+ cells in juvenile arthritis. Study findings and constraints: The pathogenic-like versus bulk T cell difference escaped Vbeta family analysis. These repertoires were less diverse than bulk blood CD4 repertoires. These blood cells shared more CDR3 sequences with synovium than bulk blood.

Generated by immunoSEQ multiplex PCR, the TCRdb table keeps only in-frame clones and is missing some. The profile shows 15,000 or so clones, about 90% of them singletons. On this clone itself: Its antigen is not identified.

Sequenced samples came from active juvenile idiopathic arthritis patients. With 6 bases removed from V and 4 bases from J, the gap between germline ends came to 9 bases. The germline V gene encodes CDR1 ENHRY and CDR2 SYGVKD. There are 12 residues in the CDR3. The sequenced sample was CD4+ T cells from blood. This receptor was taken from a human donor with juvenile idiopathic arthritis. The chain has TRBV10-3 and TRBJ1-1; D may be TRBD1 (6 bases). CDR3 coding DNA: TGTGCCATCAGGATAGGGGGCACTGAAGCTTTCTTT. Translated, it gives CAIRIGGTEAFF.